One and the same sample provided the 10 T cell receptor beta chains below, sequenced in a study of cytotoxic CD8 clonotypes in ibrutinib-treated CLL. Produced via immunoSEQ multiplex PCR; TCRdb's table is partial and in-frame only. The sample has a few hundred thousand clones; 70% are singletons. The starting material was PBMCs, obtained after 24 months of ibrutinib treatment. Receptors originate from a human donor with chronic lymphocytic leukemia.

This rearrangement joins TRBV10-3 to TRBJ2-5; 12 bases match TRBD1. With V trimmed by 6 bases and J by 7 bases, 18 bases remained unmatched. This CDR3 contains 18 residues. CDR1 and CDR2 (germline): ENHRY, SYGVKD. The CDR3 spells CAISPDSPGQGAFGTQYF. DNA of the CDR3: TGTGCCATCAGCCCAGACTCCCCGGGACAGGGGGCGTTCGGGACCCAGTACTTC.

The V and J genes are TRBV7-3 and TRBJ1-5; D is unresolved. Per the germline V gene, CDR1 is SGHTA and CDR2 is FQGTGA. This CDR3 has 14 residues. The germline V and J ends were trimmed by 7 bases and 5 bases, with 15 bases remaining between them. The CDR3 coding sequence is TGTGCCAGCACCCCTTGGTCCTTCGATCAGCCCCAGCATTTT. It yields the protein CASTPWSFDQPQHF.

The chain joins TRBV6-4 to TRBJ2-1, with D unclear. Trimming removed 7 bases at V and 7 bases at J, with 8 bases between. From germline, CDR1 is MRHNA and CDR2 SNTAGT. The CDR3 covers 11 residues. Here the CDR3 DNA reads TGTGCCAGCACTGGGCCTAATGAGCAGTTCTTC. This translates into CASTGPNEQFF.

Written as DNA, the CDR3 is TGTGCCAGCAGCGTAGGCCAGGGAGGGAACACTGAAGCTTTCTTT. This sequence encodes CASSVGQGGNTEAFF. The V and J genes are TRBV9 and TRBJ1-1; maybe TRBD1 (5 bases). Germline V gene sequence: CDR1 SGDLS, CDR2 YYNGEE. Between the trimmed V and J ends, which lost 0 bases and 1 base, there was a span of 10 bases. The CDR3 extends over 15 amino acids.

Only one count was recorded for this clone. The rearrangement links TRBV5-1 to TRBJ2-7; possibly TRBD1 for D (6 bases). V dropped 4 bases and J dropped 2 bases, with 16 bases sitting between them. CDR1 is SGHRS and CDR2 is YFSETQ in the germline V gene. The CDR3 has 15 residues. DNA for the CDR3: TGCGCCAGCAGCCTCGGGGTCGGACAGACCTACGAGCAGTACTTC. This encodes CASSLGVGQTYEQYF. Drawing the rest from reference TRBV5-1 and TRBJ2-7, the complete variable domain is KAGVTQTPRYLIKTRGQQVTLSCSPISGHRSVSWYQQTPGQGLQFLFEYFSETQRNKGNFPGRFSGRQFSNSRSEMNVSTLELGDSALYLCASSLGVGQTYEQYFGPGTRLTVT.

V gene TRBV5-1 combines with J gene TRBJ2-1; tentatively, D is TRBD1 (6 bases). The CDR3 is 12 residues long. V shed 5 bases and J shed 5 bases, with 8 bases lying between them. Germline V gives CDR1 SGHRS, CDR2 YFSETQ. The CDR3 region is CASRRTDNEQFF. The CDR3 bases are TGCGCCAGCAGGCGGACAGACAATGAGCAGTTCTTC.

This clone has only a few counts. V is TRBV5-6 and J is TRBJ2-7; D unclear. Deletions cut 8 bases from V and 3 bases from J, with 6 bases between. The V gene's germline CDR1 is SGHDT and CDR2 YYEEEE. The CDR3 is 10 residues long. The CDR3 spells CASGNYEQYF. In DNA form, the CDR3 reads TGTGCCAGTGGGAACTACGAGCAGTACTTC. Drawing the rest from reference TRBV5-6 and TRBJ2-7, the complete variable domain is DAGVTQSPTHLIKTRGQQVTLRCSPKSGHDTVSWYQQALGQGPQFIFQYYEEEERQRGNFPDRFSGHQFPNYSSELNVNALLLGDSALYLCASGNYEQYFGPGTRLTVT.

The chain recombines TRBV29-1 with TRBJ2-1, with 9 bases aligning to TRBD1. With V trimmed by 4 bases and J by 3 bases, 10 bases remained unmatched. Germline V CDR1 and CDR2: SQVTM, ANQGSEA. The CDR3 loop spans 16 amino acids. The CDR3 protein is CSVARPGTGRYNEQFF. The DNA for the CDR3 is TGCAGCGTTGCAAGGCCCGGGACAGGGCGCTACAATGAGCAGTTCTTC.

This chain joins TRBV19 and TRBJ1-4; no definite D call. Germline V gene data show CDR1 as LNHDA and CDR2 as SQIVND (reference sequence). This CDR3 is 12 amino acids long. Trimming took 6 bases from V and 13 from J, leaving 15 bases between them. CDR3 bases: TGTGCCAGTAGCACCACAAGAGCGCGACTGTTTTTT. It specifies CASSTTRARLFF.

The V gene is TRBV28, the J gene TRBJ1-5, with 9 bases matching TRBD1. Germline V gene data show CDR1 as MDHEN and CDR2 as SYDVKM. The junction had 5 bases not matched to a gene; V was cut back by 5 bases and J by 6 bases. The CDR3 spans 14 residues. This CDR3 is CASSLQGASQPQHF. CDR3 DNA sequence: TGTGCCAGCAGTCTACAGGGGGCCTCTCAGCCCCAGCATTTT.